A single sample gave rise to the 13 T cell receptor beta chains below, sequenced in a study of blood T cell repertoires in COVID-19. Sequencing was performed with immunoSEQ multiplex PCR; in TCRdb, only in-frame clones are kept and a portion is missing. Here the sample spans 35,000 to 50,000 clones, around 84% being singletons. The material sequenced was peripheral blood. These receptors were collected from a human donor in a cohort sampled during active COVID-19.

This rearrangement joins TRBV9 to TRBJ2-6, with D unclear. CDR1 SGDLS and CDR2 YYNGEE come from the germline V gene. CDR3 size: 17 residues. The V and J ends lost 0 bases and 0 bases respectively, with 10 bases between them. CDR3 sequence reads: CASSVGGGASGANVLTF. CDR3 coding DNA: TGTGCCAGCAGCGTAGGAGGCGGTGCCTCTGGGGCCAACGTCCTGACTTTC.

The chain employs TRBV5-1 and TRBJ2-5; D remains ambiguous. Looked up from germline, CDR1 is SGHRS and CDR2 is YFSETQ. Trimming pared 3 bases from V and 2 bases from J, leaving 17 bases between. This CDR3 region has 16 residues. In DNA, the CDR3 is TGCGCCAGCAGCTCTACCCCCGTTACGCCGCAAGAGACCCAGTACTTC. The encoded protein is CASSSTPVTPQETQYF.

The gene calls are TRBV6-5 and TRBJ2-7, with D possibly TRBD1 on 6 matching bases. This CDR3 has 14 amino acids. Trimming left V 7 bases short and J 1 base short, with 14 bases between. CDR1 and CDR2 (germline): MNHEY, SVGAGI. CDR3 protein: CASMDSGGSYEQYF. In nucleotides, the CDR3 is TGTGCCAGCATGGACAGTGGAGGTTCCTACGAGCAGTACTTC.

The V call is TRBV18, the J call TRBJ2-7; maybe TRBD1 (6 bases). Trimming took 5 bases from V and 0 from J, leaving 11 bases between them. CDR3 length: 14 residues. Germline V gives CDR1 KGHSH, CDR2 LQKENI. DNA of the CDR3: TGTGCCAGCTCAGCCAGGGACAACTCCTACGAGCAGTACTTC. Its translation: CASSARDNSYEQYF.

This clone was counted once. V and J are TRBV6-1 and TRBJ1-1; D is uncertain. CDR1 and CDR2 (germline): MNHNS, SASEGT. This CDR3 is built from 13 residues. V lost 10 bases, J lost 3 bases, and 15 bases lay in between. This CDR3 is CATSLERHTEAFF. CDR3 sequence (DNA): TGTGCCACCTCACTGGAGAGGCACACTGAAGCTTTCTTT.

V usage is TRBV5-5 and J usage is TRBJ2-7; D not certain. This CDR3 spans 12 amino acids. V gave up 2 bases and J gave up 6 bases, with 9 bases separating them. Germline V gene sequence: CDR1 SGHKS, CDR2 YYEKEE (reference sequence). CDR3 loop: CASSFYVAEQYF. The CDR3 DNA follows: TGTGCCAGCAGCTTCTACGTAGCCGAGCAGTACTTC. Variable domain in full (rest from reference TRBV5-5 and TRBJ2-7): DAGVTQSPTHLIKTRGQQVTLRCSPISGHKSVSWYQQVLGQGPQFIFQYYEKEERGRGNFPDRFSARQFPNYSSELNVNALLLGDSALYLCASSFYVAEQYFGPGTRLTVT.

In this sample, this clone turned up once. The rearrangement joins TRBV16 to TRBJ2-7, with no clear D. The CDR3 runs 15 residues. In germline, CDR1 is KGHSY, CDR2 FQNENV. With 0 bases removed from V and 2 bases from J, the gap between germline ends came to 11 bases. The CDR3 spells CASSQSPLPPYEQYF. CDR3 DNA: TGTGCCAGCAGCCAATCGCCACTACCGCCCTACGAGCAGTACTTC. Full variable domain (rest looked up from reference TRBV16 and TRBJ2-7): GEEVAQTPKHLVRGEGQKAKLYCAPIKGHSYVFWYQQVLKNEFKFLISFQNENVFDETGMPKERFSAKCLPNSPCSLEIQATKLEDSAVYFCASSQSPLPPYEQYFGPGTRLTVT.

This clone was recorded once. This chain connects TRBV5-1 to TRBJ2-7; a possible D gene is TRBD2 (5 bases). CDR3 size: 15 residues. Germline V CDR1 and CDR2: SGHRS, YFSETQ. V lost 4 bases and J lost 2, with 16 bases in between. CDR3 sequence reads: CASSEWSPGAYEQYF. CDR3 sequence (DNA): TGCGCCAGCAGCGAATGGAGTCCCGGGGCCTACGAGCAGTACTTC.

This rearrangement joins TRBV4-1 to TRBJ2-1, with 9 positions matching TRBD2. Looked up from germline, CDR1 is MGHRA and CDR2 is YSYEKL. The CDR3 is 17 amino acids. V was pared by 0 bases and J by 5 bases, with 8 bases of the junction left unmatched. CDR3 DNA: TGCGCCAGCAGCCAAGACCGGTACGCGGGGGGGGACAATGAGCAGTTCTTC. Translating gives CASSQDRYAGGDNEQFF.

The chain joins TRBV7-3 to TRBJ2-5, with D perhaps TRBD1 (6 bases). V lost 2 bases, J lost 4 bases, and 8 bases lay in between. Germline V gene lookup returns CDR1 SGHTA and CDR2 FQGTGA. The CDR3 sequence is 13 residues long. The CDR3, as DNA: TGTGCCAGCAGCTTACTCAGGGGAGAGACCCAGTACTTC. Amino acids: CASSLLRGETQYF.

The V call is TRBV3-1 (or the pseudogene TRBV3-2), the J call TRBJ2-2, with 13 bases that match TRBD2. CDR3 length: 16 amino acids. The ends lost 4 bases at V and 7 bases at J; junction bases unmatched: 6. Germline V gene data show CDR1 as LGHDT and CDR2 as YNNKEL (reference sequence). CDR3 in amino acids: CASSPTSGGAGGELFF. As DNA, the CDR3 is TGTGCCAGCAGCCCCACTAGCGGGGGGGCTGGCGGGGAGCTGTTTTTT.

The gene calls are TRBV6-5 and TRBJ1-1; 9 bases are shared with TRBD1. The CDR3 loop spans 14 amino acids. CDR1 and CDR2 from the germline V gene are MNHEY and SVGAGI. V trimming: 2 bases; J trimming: 4 bases; junction bases outside the gene matches: 2. The CDR3 loop is CASSYGTGPTEAFF. In DNA form, the CDR3 reads TGTGCCAGCAGTTACGGGACAGGGCCCACTGAAGCTTTCTTT.

This chain links TRBV5-5 with TRBJ2-7; the match to TRBD1 covers 8 bases. CDR1 is SGHKS, CDR2 YYEKEE, per germline (reference sequence). With 4 bases clipped from V and 5 bases from J, the junction kept 11 bases outside the gene matches. The length of the CDR3 is 15 residues. The CDR3 loop reads CASSLPGQGVHEQYF. Here the CDR3 DNA reads TGTGCCAGCAGCCTCCCCGGACAGGGCGTCCACGAGCAGTACTTC.